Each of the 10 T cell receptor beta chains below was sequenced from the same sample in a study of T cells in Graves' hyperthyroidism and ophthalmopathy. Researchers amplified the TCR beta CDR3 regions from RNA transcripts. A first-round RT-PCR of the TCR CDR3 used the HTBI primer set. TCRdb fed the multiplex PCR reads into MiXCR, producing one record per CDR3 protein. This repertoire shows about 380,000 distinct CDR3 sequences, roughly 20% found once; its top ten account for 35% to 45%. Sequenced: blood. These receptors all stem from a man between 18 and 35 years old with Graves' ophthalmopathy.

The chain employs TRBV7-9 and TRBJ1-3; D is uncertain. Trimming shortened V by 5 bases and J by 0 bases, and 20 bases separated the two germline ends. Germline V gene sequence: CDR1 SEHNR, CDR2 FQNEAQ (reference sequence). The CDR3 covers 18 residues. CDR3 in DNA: TGTGCCAGCAGCCTACGGACGGACCTTCTACTCTCTGGAAACACCATATATTTT. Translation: CASSLRTDLLLSGNTIYF. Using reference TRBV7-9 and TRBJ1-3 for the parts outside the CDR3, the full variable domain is DTGVSQNPRHKITKRGQNVTFRCDPISEHNRLYWYRQTLGQGPEFLTYFQNEAQLEKSRLLSDRFSAERPKGSFSTLEIQRTEQGDSAMYLCASSLRTDLLLSGNTIYFGEGSWLTVV.

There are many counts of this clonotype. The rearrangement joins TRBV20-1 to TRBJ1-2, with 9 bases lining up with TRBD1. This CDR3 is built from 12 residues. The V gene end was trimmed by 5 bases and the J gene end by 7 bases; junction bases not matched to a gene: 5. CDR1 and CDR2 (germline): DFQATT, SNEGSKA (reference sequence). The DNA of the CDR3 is TGCAGTGCTCCGGACAGGGGAACTGGCTACACCTTC. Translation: CSAPDRGTGYTF.

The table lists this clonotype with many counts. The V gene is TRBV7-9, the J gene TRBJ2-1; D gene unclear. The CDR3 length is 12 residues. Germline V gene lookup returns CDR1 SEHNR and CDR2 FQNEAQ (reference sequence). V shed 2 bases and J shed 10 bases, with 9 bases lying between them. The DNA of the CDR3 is TGTGCCAGCAGCTTAAGTATTGACGAGCAGTTCTTC. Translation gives CASSLSIDEQFF.

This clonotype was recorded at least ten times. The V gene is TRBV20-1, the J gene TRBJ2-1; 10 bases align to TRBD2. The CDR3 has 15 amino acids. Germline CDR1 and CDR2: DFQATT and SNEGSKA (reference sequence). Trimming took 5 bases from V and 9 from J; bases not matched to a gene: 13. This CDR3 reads CSASPSGGSGSEQFF. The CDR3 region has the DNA TGCAGTGCTTCGCCTAGCGGGGGCTCCGGGAGTGAGCAGTTCTTC.

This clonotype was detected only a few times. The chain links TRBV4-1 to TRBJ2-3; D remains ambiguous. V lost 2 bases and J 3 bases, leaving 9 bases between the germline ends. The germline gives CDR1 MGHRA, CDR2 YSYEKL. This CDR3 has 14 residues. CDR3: CASSQNGPTDTQYF. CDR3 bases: TGCGCCAGCAGCCAAAATGGGCCGACAGATACGCAGTATTTT.

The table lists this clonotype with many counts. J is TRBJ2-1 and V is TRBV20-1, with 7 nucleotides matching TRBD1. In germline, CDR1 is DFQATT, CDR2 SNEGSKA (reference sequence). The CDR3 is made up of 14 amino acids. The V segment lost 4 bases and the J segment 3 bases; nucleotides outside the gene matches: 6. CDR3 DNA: TGCAGTGCTACCAACCGGGACAGCTACAATGAGCAGTTCTTC. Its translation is CSATNRDSYNEQFF.

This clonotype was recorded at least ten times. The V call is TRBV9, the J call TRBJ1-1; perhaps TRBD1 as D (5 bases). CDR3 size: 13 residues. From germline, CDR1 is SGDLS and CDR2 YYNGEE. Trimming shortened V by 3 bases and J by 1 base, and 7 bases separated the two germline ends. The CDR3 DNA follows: TGTGCCAGCAGCGCGACAGCGAACACTGAAGCTTTCTTT. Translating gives CASSATANTEAFF.

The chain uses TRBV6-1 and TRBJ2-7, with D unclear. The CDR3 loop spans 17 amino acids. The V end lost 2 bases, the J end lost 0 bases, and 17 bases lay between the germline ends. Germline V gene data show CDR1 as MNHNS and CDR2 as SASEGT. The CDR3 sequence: CASSEIFQSPPSYEQYF. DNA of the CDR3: TGTGCCAGCAGTGAAATCTTTCAAAGTCCACCCTCCTACGAGCAGTACTTC.

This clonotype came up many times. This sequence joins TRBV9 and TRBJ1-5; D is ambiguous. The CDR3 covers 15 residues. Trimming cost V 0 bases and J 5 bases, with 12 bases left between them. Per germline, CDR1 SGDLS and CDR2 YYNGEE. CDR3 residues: CASSVGGRADQPQHF. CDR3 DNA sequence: TGTGCCAGCAGCGTAGGGGGTAGGGCGGATCAGCCCCAGCATTTT.

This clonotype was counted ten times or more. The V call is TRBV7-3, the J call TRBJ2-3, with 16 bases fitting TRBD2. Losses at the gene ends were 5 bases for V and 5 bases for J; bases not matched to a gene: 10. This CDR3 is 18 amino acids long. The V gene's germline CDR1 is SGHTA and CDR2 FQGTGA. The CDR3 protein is CASSETGTSGGAGDTQYF. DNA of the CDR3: TGTGCCAGCAGCGAAACCGGGACTAGCGGGGGGGCCGGAGATACGCAGTATTTT.